What follows is one T cell receptor (beta chain) and its context. No conserved phenylalanine or tryptophan ends this CDR3, so it is likely a read error. The limits of the CDR3 on the DNA are not certain, so only TCRdb's listed CDR3 is given. This specimen belongs to a study of T cell repertoires in cytomegalovirus infection. One entry per CDR3 protein results from TCRdb running MiXCR on the reads. The table has about 250,000 distinct CDR3 sequences, under 8.5% seen once. The germline V gene encodes CDR1 MNHEY and CDR2 SMNVEV (reference sequence). The CDR3 totals 8 residues, both ends included. V is TRBV27 and J is TRBJ2-7; the table assigns TRBD1, which was not confirmed against the DNA. The clonotype originates from a human donor in good health (CMV status not recorded). Some clones in this sample may be carry-over from other donors' samples. What was sequenced was PBMCs. CDR3 region: CASSYRSL.